The 26 T cell receptor beta chains below all came from one sample that was sequenced in a study of T-cell memory formation after mild COVID-19 (dated by TCRdb to the early 2020s). The library was made by 5' RACE. This sample was sequenced with an Illumina NovaSeq 6000. TCRdb reprocessed the public reads (quality trimming at Q25 with fastp, clone calling with MiXCR) and kept in-frame beta chains. Under each unique CDR3 protein, matching rows form one entry showing the most common genes and DNA. The sample records fewer than 650,000 distinct CDR3 sequences, approximately 15% of which are singletons. About 8.6% of the sample is taken by the ten largest. The sequencing input was PBMCs or a T cell subset sorted from them (not recorded which). The origin of the receptors is an adult woman who had mild COVID-19 (a few samples of this study predate the infection). The sample titles of this study are shuffled in the database, so cell type and time point are left out; the donor was told from shared clones.

This clonotype came up many times. This chain links TRBV7-8 with TRBJ2-3; 8 bases are shared with TRBD1. Germline CDR1 and CDR2: SGHVS and FQNEAQ. V was clipped by 0 bases and J by 2 bases; unmatched bases: 4. There are 16 residues in the CDR3. The chain's CDR3 is CASSLAWQGATDTQYF. The CDR3 DNA reads TGTGCCAGCAGCTTAGCCTGGCAGGGGGCCACAGATACGCAGTATTTT. The variable domain in full, completed from reference TRBV7-8 and TRBJ2-3, reads GAGVSQSPRYKVAKRGQDVALRCDPISGHVSLFWYQQALGQGPEFLTYFQNEAQLDKSGLPSDRFFAERPEGSVSTLKIQRTQQEDSAVYLCASSLAWQGATDTQYFGPGTRLTVL.

This chain links TRBV27 with TRBJ2-3, with TRBD2 identical over 9 bases. J gave up 4 bases and V 2 bases, and 4 bases lay outside the gene matches. The CDR3 is 15 residues long. The germline gives CDR1 MNHEY, CDR2 SMNVEV (reference sequence). DNA for the CDR3: TGTGCCAGCAGTTTAGCAGCGGGGGGTCCAGATACGCAGTATTTT. It is translated as CASSLAAGGPDTQYF.

V gene TRBV24-1 combines with J gene TRBJ2-2; no firm D call. Trimming removed 5 bases at V and 3 bases at J, with 9 bases between. The CDR3 is made up of 14 amino acids. The germline CDR1 and CDR2 sequences are KGHDR and SFDVKD. CDR3 residues: CATSAGEYTGELFF. The CDR3 nucleotides are TGTGCCACCAGTGCCGGAGAATACACCGGGGAGCTGTTTTTT.

The rearrangement joins TRBV18 to TRBJ1-1; no reliable D call. V shed 3 bases and J shed 0 bases, with 11 bases lying between them. This CDR3 is 15 amino acids long. CDR1 is KGHSH and CDR2 is LQKENI in the germline V gene. The CDR3 loop reads CASSPVKKMNTEAFF. CDR3 nucleotide sequence: TGTGCCAGCTCACCGGTCAAGAAAATGAACACTGAAGCTTTCTTT.

This rearrangement joins TRBV12-3 or TRBV12-4 to TRBJ2-1, with 8 nucleotides matching TRBD1. J was trimmed by 7 bases and V by 4 bases; bases with no gene match: 12. The CDR3 loop spans 16 amino acids. The chain's CDR3 is CASSSPRTGSINEQFF. The DNA for the CDR3 is TGTGCCAGCAGTTCCCCTAGGACAGGGAGCATAAATGAGCAGTTCTTC.

This clonotype came up a few times. V and J are TRBV9 and TRBJ1-1, with 8 bases identical to TRBD1. The CDR3 runs to 17 residues. After removal of 4 bases from V and 1 base from J, the junction contained 12 bases not matched to a gene. The V gene's germline CDR1 is SGDLS and CDR2 YYNGEE. The CDR3 protein is CASSLPHGQGPNTEAFF. CDR3 DNA sequence: TGTGCCAGCAGCCTACCACACGGACAGGGACCGAACACTGAAGCTTTCTTT.

In its sample, this clonotype was seen many times. The rearrangement joins TRBV18 to TRBJ1-4; the match to TRBD1 covers 8 bases. V lost 2 bases, J lost 8 bases, and 1 base stayed unmatched. In germline, CDR1 is KGHSH, CDR2 LQKENI. The CDR3 length is 13 residues. CDR3 nucleotide sequence: TGTGCCAGCTCACCAGGGGACAGGGAAAAACTGTTTTTT. Translation: CASSPGDREKLFF.

This clonotype was observed a handful of times. J is TRBJ1-2 and V is TRBV4-2; 8 nucleotides line up with TRBD1. CDR3 length: 15 residues. V lost 1 base, J lost 4 bases, and 5 bases stayed unmatched. Germline-derived CDR1 and CDR2 are LGHNA and YNFKEQ. The DNA of the CDR3 is TGTGCCAGCAGCCAAGCGACAGGGGTGGGCTATGGCTACACCTTC. Amino acids: CASSQATGVGYGYTF.

This clonotype was counted between two and nine times. This sequence joins TRBV9 and TRBJ2-1, with 7 bases fitting TRBD1. The J segment lost 7 bases and the V segment lost 3 bases, leaving 22 bases of the junction unmatched. The CDR3 is 19 amino acids. Germline V gene lookup returns CDR1 SGDLS and CDR2 YYNGEE. The CDR3 protein is CASSATPNGVTGKGNEQFF. DNA for the CDR3: TGTGCCAGCAGCGCCACACCTAATGGGGTGACAGGGAAGGGTAATGAGCAGTTCTTC.

There are many counts of this clonotype. The chain employs TRBV10-3 and TRBJ2-5, with 10 bases fitting TRBD2. This CDR3 is built from 14 residues. Germline trimming cut 5 bases from V and 4 bases from J; bases unmatched to any gene: 4. CDR1 is ENHRY and CDR2 is SYGVKD in the germline V gene. For the CDR3, the DNA is TGTGCCATCAGTTCAGCGGGAGGGGCAGAGACCCAGTACTTC. It is translated as CAISSAGGAETQYF.

The chain employs TRBV7-8 and TRBJ1-1; 9 bases are a match to TRBD1. CDR1 and CDR2 (germline): SGHVS, FQNEAQ. V was clipped by 3 bases and J by 5 bases; unmatched bases: 7. This CDR3 contains 15 residues. The CDR3 DNA reads as TGTGCCAGCAGCTTCTCACAGGGGGCGAGAACTGAAGCTTTCTTT. Amino acids: CASSFSQGARTEAFF.

In this sample, this clonotype turned up a few times. The chain is built from TRBV6-6 and TRBJ1-4, with a possible D match to TRBD1 (5 bases). The CDR3 runs to 15 residues. From germline, CDR1 is MNHNY and CDR2 SVGAGI (reference sequence). Trimming pared 10 bases from V and 0 bases from J, leaving 15 bases between. CDR3 protein: CATTGGGSTNEKLFF. For the CDR3, the DNA is TGTGCCACCACGGGCGGGGGGTCAACTAATGAAAAACTGTTTTTT.

This clonotype was detected only a few times. The chain joins TRBV6-2 or TRBV6-3 to TRBJ2-6, with TRBD1 matching 7 bases. This CDR3 is built from 14 residues. Germline CDR1 is MNHEY and CDR2 is SVGEGT. Trimming removed 6 bases from V and 5 bases from J; junction bases left unmatched: 4. The CDR3 DNA sequence: TGTGCCAGCAGGACAGGGATCTGGGCCAACGTCCTGACTTTC. It translates to CASRTGIWANVLTF.

The CDR3 spells CASSFRQGWTGELFF. CDR3 coding DNA: TGTGCCAGTAGTTTCCGACAGGGGTGGACCGGGGAGCTGTTTTTT. The V call is TRBV19, the J call TRBJ2-2, with TRBD1 matching 8 bases. V trimming: 5 bases; J trimming: 5 bases; junction bases outside the gene matches: 7. Germline CDR1 and CDR2: LNHDA and SQIVND (reference sequence). CDR3 length equals 15 residues.

The rearrangement uses TRBV12-3 or TRBV12-4 and TRBJ2-7; D is undetermined. This CDR3 spans 15 amino acids. V dropped 3 bases and J dropped 4 bases, with 16 bases sitting between them. In DNA, the CDR3 is TGTGCCAGCAGTTTCGGTAGTAACCCCTTTTACGAGCAGTACTTC. As protein: CASSFGSNPFYEQYF.

V usage is TRBV4-1 and J usage is TRBJ2-3, with 12 bases lining up with TRBD1. Germline V gene sequence: CDR1 MGHRA, CDR2 YSYEKL. The CDR3 contains 16 residues. V gave up 2 bases and J gave up 4 bases; unmatched junction bases: 4. CDR3 coding DNA: TGCGCCAGCAGCCAATCGGGACAGGGGGCCGCAGATACGCAGTATTTT. Protein sequence: CASSQSGQGAADTQYF.

The chain couples TRBV9 to TRBJ2-3; D remains ambiguous. V lost 4 bases and J lost 3, with 12 bases in between. This CDR3 contains 14 residues. The germline V gene encodes CDR1 SGDLS and CDR2 YYNGEE. CDR3 residues: CASSPEGITDTQYF. The CDR3 DNA follows: TGTGCCAGCAGCCCGGAAGGGATAACAGATACGCAGTATTTT. Combining the CDR3 with reference TRBV9 and TRBJ2-3 gives the whole variable domain DSGVTQTPKHLITATGQRVTLRCSPRSGDLSVYWYQQSLDQGLQFLIQYYNGEERAKGNILERFSAQQFPDLHSELNLSSLELGDSALYFCASSPEGITDTQYFGPGTRLTVL.

V is TRBV5-4 and J is TRBJ2-1, with D hard to call. The length of the CDR3 is 16 residues. CDR1 and CDR2 (germline): SGHNT, YYREEE (reference sequence). Trimming took 0 bases from V and 4 from J, leaving 14 bases between them. CDR3 bases: TGTGCCAGCAGCTTGGAGGGAACCCGACAATACAATGAGCAGTTCTTC. It codes for CASSLEGTRQYNEQFF.

This chain connects TRBV20-1 to TRBJ1-2; D remains ambiguous. In germline, CDR1 is DFQATT, CDR2 SNEGSKA (reference sequence). CDR3 size: 13 residues. Trimming stripped 5 bases from V and 2 bases from J, with 12 bases between. CDR3 loop: CSAPRGVNYGYTF. CDR3 sequence (DNA): TGCAGTGCTCCCCGGGGAGTGAACTATGGCTACACCTTC.

Here the CDR3 DNA reads TGTGCCAGTAGTATTCAGGGGGGCAACGAGCAGTACTTC. Its protein product is CASSIQGGNEQYF. The rearrangement uses TRBV19 and TRBJ2-7; tentative D call: TRBD1 (7 bases). This CDR3 has 13 amino acids. V dropped 3 bases and J dropped 5 bases, with 11 bases sitting between them. Germline V gene data show CDR1 as LNHDA and CDR2 as SQIVND (reference sequence).

The chain carries TRBV12-3 or TRBV12-4 and TRBJ2-7, with D possibly being TRBD1 or TRBD2 (5 bases each). V was cut by 3 bases and J by 2 bases, with 11 bases left in between. The CDR3 covers 14 residues. Here the CDR3 reads CASSFGGPTYEQYF. The CDR3 nucleotides read TGTGCCAGCAGTTTTGGGGGACCGACCTACGAGCAGTACTTC.

The chain combines TRBV20-1 with TRBJ2-3; no reliable D call. The CDR3 is 12 amino acids. V was cut by 3 bases and J by 4 bases, with 8 bases left in between. Per the germline V gene, CDR1 is DFQATT and CDR2 is SNEGSKA (reference sequence). CDR3 coding DNA: TGCAGTGCTAGTCCCCAGGCAGATACGCAGTATTTT. Its protein product is CSASPQADTQYF.

The chain is built from TRBV4-1 and TRBJ2-3; TRBD2 might be the D (5 bases). CDR3 size: 14 residues. Trimming shortened V by 5 bases and J by 4 bases, and 13 bases separated the two germline ends. Germline V gene sequence: CDR1 MGHRA, CDR2 YSYEKL. The CDR3 DNA follows: TGCGCCAGCAGCGGACCGGACTGGGCAGATACGCAGTATTTT. Translated: CASSGPDWADTQYF.

This clonotype was recorded a few times. V is TRBV3-1 and J is TRBJ1-1; D remains ambiguous. The CDR3 consists of 12 residues. Deletions cut 1 base from V and 6 bases from J, with 6 bases between. Germline CDR1 is LGHDT and CDR2 is YNNKEL (reference sequence). CDR3 sequence: CASSQGLSEAFF. CDR3 nucleotides: TGTGCCAGCAGCCAAGGACTGTCTGAAGCTTTCTTT.

V gene TRBV7-8 combines with J gene TRBJ1-1; no firm D call. Between the trimmed V and J ends, which lost 0 bases and 0 bases, there was a span of 11 bases. The germline CDR1 and CDR2 sequences are SGHVS and FQNEAQ. The CDR3 extends over 16 amino acids. The CDR3 nucleotides are TGTGCCAGCAGCTTAGCGCCGGCAGTGCTGAACACTGAAGCTTTCTTT. Protein: CASSLAPAVLNTEAFF.

CDR3 sequence reads: CASSYGPGPSYEQYF. The CDR3 DNA is TGTGCCAGCAGTTACGGTCCAGGGCCTTCCTACGAGCAGTACTTC. The chain employs TRBV6-5 and TRBJ2-7; tentatively, D is TRBD1 (5 bases). The CDR3 sequence is 15 residues long. Germline CDR1 is MNHEY and CDR2 is SVGAGI. The V gene lost 2 bases and the J gene lost 1 base, with 12 bases spanning the gap.